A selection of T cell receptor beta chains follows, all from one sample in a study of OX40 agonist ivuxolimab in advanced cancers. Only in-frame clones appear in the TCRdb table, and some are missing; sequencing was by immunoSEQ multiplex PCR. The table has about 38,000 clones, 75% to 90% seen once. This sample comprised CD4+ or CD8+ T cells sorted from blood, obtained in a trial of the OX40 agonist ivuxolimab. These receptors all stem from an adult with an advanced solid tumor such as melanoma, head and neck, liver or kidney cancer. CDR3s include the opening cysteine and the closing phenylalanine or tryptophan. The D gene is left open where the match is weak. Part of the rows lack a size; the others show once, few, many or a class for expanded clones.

DNA: TGTGCCAGCAGCGTAGGGACCGGGGAGCTGTTTTTT; CDR3: CASSVGTGELFF; J: TRBJ2-2; D: NA; size: NA; V: TRBV9
DNA: TGTGCCAGCAGTGAATCCAGTCAGACCCAGTACTTC; CDR3: CASSESSQTQYF; J: TRBJ2-5; D: NA; size: NA; V: TRBV6-1
DNA: TGTGCCAGCAGTGAAGCGCTTCGGGGGGAAGGCTACACCTTC; CDR3: CASSEALRGEGYTF; J: TRBJ1-2; D: NA; size: NA; V: TRBV6-1
DNA: TGTGCCATCAGTACGGAGAGACAGCCCCAGCATTTT; CDR3: CAISTERQPQHF; J: TRBJ1-5; D: NA; size: NA; V: TRBV10-3
DNA: TGTGCCAGCAGTGAAGAAGGGGTCGGCTATGGCTACACCTTC; CDR3: CASSEEGVGYGYTF; J: TRBJ1-2; D: NA; size: NA; V: TRBV2
DNA: TGTGCCTGGAGTGTAGGGCGGTCGGGAAATGAGCAGTTCTTC; CDR3: CAWSVGRSGNEQFF; J: TRBJ2-1; D: NA; size: NA; V: TRBV30
DNA: TGCGCCAGCAGTCATGGACTAGCGGGGGGGAGGTCAGATACGCAGTATTTT; CDR3: CASSHGLAGGRSDTQYF; J: TRBJ2-3; D: TRBD2; size: NA; V: TRBV5-1
DNA: TGCGCCAGCAAGGCGGGAGGGGACAATGAGCAGTTCTTC; CDR3: CASKAGGDNEQFF; J: TRBJ2-1; D: TRBD2; size: NA; V: TRBV5-1
DNA: TGTGCCAGCAGTGAACGGGGGCTCGACACTGAAGCTTTCTTT; CDR3: CASSERGLDTEAFF; J: TRBJ1-1; D: NA; size: NA; V: TRBV6-1
DNA: TGTGCCTGGGGGGGACAGGGGGATCAGCCCCAGCATTTT; CDR3: CAWGGQGDQPQHF; J: TRBJ1-5; D: TRBD1; size: NA; V: TRBV30
DNA: TGTGCCAGCACCCGCGCGGGGGGACTTGATGACTACGAGCAGTACTTC; CDR3: CASTRAGGLDDYEQYF; J: TRBJ2-7; D: TRBD2; size: NA; V: TRBV7-9
DNA: TGTGCCAGCAGCTTAGGAGCGGGGACCTCCTACAATGAGCAGTTCTTC; CDR3: CASSLGAGTSYNEQFF; J: TRBJ2-1; D: TRBD2; size: NA; V: TRBV7-2
DNA: TGTGCCAGCGTATTGACGTCCAACACTGAAGCTTTCTTT; CDR3: CASVLTSNTEAFF; J: TRBJ1-1; D: NA; size: NA; V: TRBV7-9
DNA: TGTGCCAGCAGCCAAGAACTAGCGGTCACAGATACGCAGTATTTT; CDR3: CASSQELAVTDTQYF; J: TRBJ2-3; D: TRBD2; size: NA; V: TRBV4-2
DNA: TGTGCCAGCAGCTCGGGCAGGGCATACGCTAACTATGGCTACACCTTC; CDR3: CASSSGRAYANYGYTF; J: TRBJ1-2; D: NA; size: NA; V: TRBV13
DNA: TGCGCCAGCAGCTTGGTGGGGGCACGGACTGAAGCTTTCTTT; CDR3: CASSLVGARTEAFF; J: TRBJ1-1; D: NA; size: NA; V: TRBV5-1
DNA: TGTGCCAGCAGTTCCTCAGGGGACGAGCAGTACTTC; CDR3: CASSSSGDEQYF; J: TRBJ2-7; D: NA; size: NA; V: TRBV27
DNA: TGTGCCAGCAGCCCCGGGGGAGGACAGGGGTCCTACGAGCAGTACTTC; CDR3: CASSPGGGQGSYEQYF; J: TRBJ2-7; D: TRBD1; size: NA; V: TRBV5-4
DNA: TGTGCCAGCAGCTTAGTAGCTAGCGGGGGGGCCGGCATTCAGTACTTC; CDR3: CASSLVASGGAGIQYF; J: TRBJ2-4; D: TRBD2; size: NA; V: TRBV7-2
DNA: TGTGCCAGTAGTGTACAGGGGTCTTCCAATCAGCCCCAGCATTTT; CDR3: CASSVQGSSNQPQHF; J: TRBJ1-5; D: TRBD1; size: NA; V: TRBV19
DNA: TGTGCCAGCAGCTCGGGACAGGGGAATCAGCCCCAGCATTTT; CDR3: CASSSGQGNQPQHF; J: TRBJ1-5; D: TRBD1; size: NA; V: TRBV2
DNA: TGTGCCAGCAGTCCCCGAGACGGGGCGAGGCAGTTCTTC; CDR3: CASSPRDGARQFF; J: TRBJ2-1; D: NA; size: NA; V: TRBV28
DNA: TGTGCCACCAGCGGACGAACGGCGCGGGACAGGCGCCCCCGCGAGCAGTACTTC; CDR3: CATSGRTARDRRPREQYF; J: TRBJ2-7; D: TRBD1; size: NA; V: TRBV15
DNA: TGTGCCAGCTCACCGTTGGACAGGGGGAACTATGGCTACACCTTC; CDR3: CASSPLDRGNYGYTF; J: TRBJ1-2; D: TRBD1; size: NA; V: TRBV18
DNA: TGTGCCAGCAGCTCCTGGGTGGATACGCAGTATTTT; CDR3: CASSSWVDTQYF; J: TRBJ2-3; D: NA; size: NA; V: TRBV5-6
DNA: TGTGCCAGCACTTTCTCCCCCGGGAGCACTGAAGCTTTCTTT; CDR3: CASTFSPGSTEAFF; J: TRBJ1-1; D: NA; size: NA; V: TRBV6-5
DNA: TGTGCCAGCAGCTTGGGGACTAGCAGAACCGGGGAGCTGTTTTTT; CDR3: CASSLGTSRTGELFF; J: TRBJ2-2; D: TRBD2; size: NA; V: TRBV5-8
DNA: TGCGCCAGCAGCCAAGATTGGGCACAGGGTTCACCCCTCCACTTT; CDR3: CASSQDWAQGSPLHF; J: TRBJ1-6; D: NA; size: few; V: TRBV4-1
DNA: TGTGCCAGCAGCAGGGACAATGAGCAGTTCTTC; CDR3: CASSRDNEQFF; J: TRBJ2-1; D: NA; size: NA; V: TRBV2
DNA: TGTGCCAGCAGCTTAGCTCCGAATCAGCCCCAGCATTTT; CDR3: CASSLAPNQPQHF; J: TRBJ1-5; D: NA; size: few; V: TRBV7-9
DNA: TGTGCCAGCAGCTTAGACGGGACTAGCTTCTCCGGGGAGCTGTTTTTT; CDR3: CASSLDGTSFSGELFF; J: TRBJ2-2; D: TRBD2; size: NA; V: TRBV11-2
DNA: TGTGCCAGTAGTTTCGGGACAGGGGGTCAGCCCCAGCATTTT; CDR3: CASSFGTGGQPQHF; J: TRBJ1-5; D: TRBD1; size: NA; V: TRBV19
DNA: TGCGCCAGCAGCCTGAATACCGGGACCCTCCACGAGCAGTACTTC; CDR3: CASSLNTGTLHEQYF; J: TRBJ2-7; D: NA; size: NA; V: TRBV4-1
DNA: TGCAGCGTTGAGGTAGGGACTGGAGAAGCCAAAAACATTCAGTACTTC; CDR3: CSVEVGTGEAKNIQYF; J: TRBJ2-4; D: NA; size: NA; V: TRBV29-1
DNA: TGTGCCAGCAGCTTGTTCGGACAGGGTGGCAATCAGCCCCAGCATTTT; CDR3: CASSLFGQGGNQPQHF; J: TRBJ1-5; D: TRBD1; size: NA; V: TRBV5-8
DNA: TGTGCCAGCAGCCAAGTTCGGGGGGTTGCCGACGAGCAGTACTTC; CDR3: CASSQVRGVADEQYF; J: TRBJ2-7; D: TRBD2; size: few; V: TRBV14
DNA: TGTGCCAGCTACACCGGGACTAGCATTTGGGATACGCAGTATTTT; CDR3: CASYTGTSIWDTQYF; J: TRBJ2-3; D: TRBD2; size: NA; V: TRBV2
DNA: TGTGCCAGCAGTCCCCAGGGGAATAGGGGTCATGAGCAGTTCTTC; CDR3: CASSPQGNRGHEQFF; J: TRBJ2-1; D: NA; size: NA; V: TRBV28
DNA: TGCGCCAGCAGCTTGCTGACAGGGGGAGAGGAGACCCAGTACTTC; CDR3: CASSLLTGGEETQYF; J: TRBJ2-5; D: TRBD1; size: NA; V: TRBV5-1
DNA: TGTGCCAGCAGCCGCGGGGAGTCCTACAATGAGCAGTTCTTC; CDR3: CASSRGESYNEQFF; J: TRBJ2-1; D: NA; size: NA; V: TRBV7-9
DNA: TGTGCCAGCAGCTTAGCGGGAAGGACTAGCGCGACCTTCTACGAGCAGTACTTC; CDR3: CASSLAGRTSATFYEQYF; J: TRBJ2-7; D: TRBD2; size: NA; V: TRBV7-2
DNA: TGTGCCAGCAGCTTGCCGGGACCAGAAGAGACCCAGTACTTC; CDR3: CASSLPGPEETQYF; J: TRBJ2-5; D: NA; size: NA; V: TRBV5-4
DNA: TGCGCCAGCAGGAGGGGGGCAGACACTGAAGCTTTCTTT; CDR3: CASRRGADTEAFF; J: TRBJ1-1; D: NA; size: NA; V: TRBV5-1
DNA: TGTGCCAGCAGCCAAGGACAGGGAGGCCACGAGCAGTACTTC; CDR3: CASSQGQGGHEQYF; J: TRBJ2-7; D: NA; size: NA; V: TRBV4-2
DNA: TGCGCCAGCAGCTCCCGTTCTCCCGGGACTAGCTCGTTCTTC; CDR3: CASSSRSPGTSSFF; J: TRBJ2-1; D: TRBD2; size: NA; V: TRBV5-1
DNA: TGCGCCAGCAGCTTGCCCGGACAGGGTGAAGCTTTCTTT; CDR3: CASSLPGQGEAFF; J: TRBJ1-1; D: TRBD1; size: NA; V: TRBV5-1